Presented here are 30 T cell receptor beta chains from one specimen sequenced in a study of blood T cell repertoires in COVID-19. The table came from immunoSEQ multiplex PCR; TCRdb's copy has only in-frame clones and leaves some out. The data contain fewer than 300,000 clones, around 85% of them seen just once; the ten biggest clones take up approximately 5.1%. The sequenced material came from peripheral blood. These receptors originate from a man between 50 and 59 years old with active or convalescent COVID-19.

The rearrangement joins TRBV10-3 to TRBJ1-4, with 8 bases matching TRBD1. The ends lost 8 bases at V and 5 bases at J; junction bases unmatched: 4. The CDR3 runs to 13 residues. CDR1 is ENHRY and CDR2 is SYGVKD in the germline V gene. The CDR3 nucleotides read TGTGCCATCCGGACAGGGATAAATGAAAAACTGTTTTTT. It codes for CAIRTGINEKLFF.

In its sample, this clone was seen a few times. The chain combines TRBV7-9 with TRBJ1-1; 7 bases agree with TRBD1. CDR1 and CDR2 from the germline V gene are SEHNR and FQNEAQ (reference sequence). The CDR3 spans 16 residues. The V and J ends lost 5 bases and 1 base, in that order; junction bases with no gene match: 10. DNA for the CDR3: TGTGCCAGCAGCCAAACAGGGGTTTTGGGGAACACTGAAGCTTTCTTT. This translates into CASSQTGVLGNTEAFF.

The chain has TRBV6-1 and TRBJ1-6; no reliable D call. Trimming took off 0 bases at V and 14 bases at J, with 11 bases between the two ends. This CDR3 comprises 13 residues. Germline-derived CDR1 and CDR2 are MNHNS and SASEGT. The CDR3 bases are TGTGCCAGCAGTGAAGCGTCGGTTATCACCCTCCACTTT. This gives the protein CASSEASVITLHF.

The gene calls are TRBV7-6 and TRBJ2-1; 7 nucleotides agree with TRBD2. In germline, CDR1 is SGHVS, CDR2 FNYEAQ. The CDR3 is 15 amino acids. V was clipped by 5 bases and J by 9 bases; unmatched bases: 13. CDR3 bases: TGTGCCAGCAGCCGTATGAGTGGGAGGGGAGGTGAGCAGTTCTTC. This codes for CASSRMSGRGGEQFF.

This clone occurred a few times. The chain links TRBV10-3 to TRBJ1-4; D remains unclear. CDR3 length: 13 residues. Between the trimmed V and J ends, which lost 4 bases and 6 bases, there was a span of 9 bases. Germline CDR1 reads ENHRY; CDR2 reads SYGVKD. The CDR3 DNA reads TGTGCCATCAGTGGTGCTATGGATGAAAAACTGTTTTTT. As protein: CAISGAMDEKLFF.

This clone was seen only once. J is TRBJ2-7 and V is TRBV2; D ambiguous. The germline V gene has CDR1 SNHLY and CDR2 FYNNEI. Between the trimmed V and J ends, which lost 6 bases and 0 bases, there was a span of 12 bases. The CDR3 runs to 14 residues. The CDR3 bases are TGTGCCAGCAGCTCTAGACGGAGCTCCTACGAGCAGTACTTC. This translates into CASSSRRSSYEQYF. Full variable domain (outside the CDR3, taken from reference TRBV2 and TRBJ2-7): EPEVTQTPSHQVTQMGQEVILRCVPISNHLYFYWYRQILGQKVEFLVSFYNNEISEKSEIFDDQFSVERPDGSNFTLKIRSTKLEDSAMYFCASSSRRSSYEQYFGPGTRLTVT.

The CDR3 DNA reads TGTGCCAGCAGCCGCGGGACCCCCGACGGTGGATCACCCCTCCACTTT. Protein: CASSRGTPDGGSPLHF. The V gene is TRBV11-2, the J gene TRBJ1-6, with D possibly TRBD1 on 5 matching bases. CDR1 and CDR2 from the germline V gene are SGHAT and FQNNGV. V shed 5 bases and J shed 10 bases, with 21 bases lying between them. The CDR3 loop spans 16 amino acids. Using reference TRBV11-2 and TRBJ1-6 for the parts outside the CDR3, the full variable domain is EAGVAQSPRYKIIEKRQSVAFWCNPISGHATLYWYQQILGQGPKLLIQFQNNGVVDDSQLPKDRFSAERLKGVDSTLKIQPAKLEDSAVYLCASSRGTPDGGSPLHFGNGTRLTVT.

The rearrangement joins TRBV2 to TRBJ2-2; perhaps TRBD1 as D (6 bases). Per germline, CDR1 SNHLY and CDR2 FYNNEI. Trimming cost V 2 bases and J 5 bases, with 12 bases left between them. This CDR3 comprises 15 residues. CDR3 DNA: TGTGCCAGCAGTGAATGGACAGTTCCAACCGGGGAGCTGTTTTTT. It is translated as CASSEWTVPTGELFF.

This rearrangement joins TRBV7-9 to TRBJ2-4; D is perhaps TRBD1 (5 bases). The CDR3 contains 15 residues. Trimming left V 3 bases short and J 6 bases short, with 15 bases between. Looked up from germline, CDR1 is SEHNR and CDR2 is FQNEAQ (reference sequence). For the CDR3, the DNA is TGTGCCAGCAGCTTCTCCGTAGGGGTCACAAACATTCAGTACTTC. It codes for CASSFSVGVTNIQYF.

The chain is built from TRBV30 and TRBJ2-3; 11 bases agree with TRBD2. The germline CDR1 and CDR2 sequences are GTSNPN and SVGIG (reference sequence). After removal of 3 bases from V and 0 bases from J, the junction contained 2 bases not matched to a gene. The CDR3 contains 15 residues. This CDR3 reads CAWRTSGTSTDTQYF. As DNA, the CDR3 is TGTGCCTGGAGGACTAGCGGGACTAGCACAGATACGCAGTATTTT. Variable domain in full (rest from reference TRBV30 and TRBJ2-3): SQTIHQWPATLVQPVGSPLSLECTVEGTSNPNLYWYRQAAGRGLQLLFYSVGIGQISSEVPQNLSASRPQDRQFILSSKKLLLSDSGFYLCAWRTSGTSTDTQYFGPGTRLTVL.

This clone was seen only a few times. The CDR3 protein is CASSPPNPGILSGANVLTF. The CDR3 nucleotides are TGTGCCAGCTCACCACCGAATCCAGGGATCCTCTCTGGGGCCAACGTCCTGACTTTC. The chain carries TRBV18 and TRBJ2-6; D may be TRBD1 (5 bases). The germline V gene has CDR1 KGHSH and CDR2 LQKENI. CDR3 size: 19 residues. Between the trimmed V and J ends, which lost 0 bases and 0 bases, there was a span of 15 bases.

About this clone: This CDR3 is also generated by other DNA sequences in the sample. The chain links TRBV2 to TRBJ2-7, with D unclear. Germline V gene sequence: CDR1 SNHLY, CDR2 FYNNEI. CDR3 length equals 11 residues. Between the trimmed V and J ends, which lost 8 bases and 1 base, there was a span of 6 bases. CDR3 DNA sequence: TGTGCCAGCTCCTTGTCCTACGAGCAGTACTTC. Residues: CASSLSYEQYF.

V gene TRBV4-2 combines with J gene TRBJ2-3; D gene unclear. Trimming left V 0 bases short and J 5 bases short, with 21 bases between. The CDR3 runs 18 residues. Looked up from germline, CDR1 is LGHNA and CDR2 is YNFKEQ. This CDR3 is CASSQELVGRYGEDTQYF. CDR3 bases: TGTGCCAGCAGCCAAGAGTTAGTGGGCCGGTATGGTGAAGATACGCAGTATTTT.

The CDR3 DNA follows: TGCAGTGGGGTGGGGGGTAGTGAAGCTTTCTTT. Protein sequence: CSGVGGSEAFF. This rearrangement joins TRBV20-1 to TRBJ1-1; D perhaps matches TRBD1 (5 bases). Germline V gene data show CDR1 as DFQATT and CDR2 as SNEGSKA (reference sequence). The CDR3 length is 11 residues. Trimming removed 7 bases from V and 7 bases from J, with 13 bases in between.

This chain links TRBV28 with TRBJ1-2, with TRBD1 matching 8 bases. The CDR3 has 14 residues. The ends lost 7 bases at V and 6 bases at J; junction bases unmatched: 10. Germline-derived CDR1 and CDR2 are MDHEN and SYDVKM. This CDR3 is CASTQGALGHGYTF. CDR3 DNA sequence: TGTGCCAGCACCCAGGGGGCTTTAGGGCATGGCTACACCTTC.

This chain links TRBV27 with TRBJ2-3; D remains unclear. Germline CDR1 and CDR2: MNHEY and SMNVEV (reference sequence). The CDR3 runs 11 residues. V gave up 10 bases and J gave up 2 bases, with 7 bases separating them. Written as DNA, the CDR3 is TGTGCCACCCACACCACAGATACGCAGTATTTT. Translation gives CATHTTDTQYF.

This clone was recorded once. Here the CDR3 reads CASQPGRDYGYTF. CDR3 DNA sequence: TGTGCCAGCCAGCCAGGGAGGGACTATGGCTACACCTTC. The chain links TRBV28 to TRBJ1-2, with D perhaps TRBD1 (5 bases). The germline V and J ends were trimmed by 8 bases and 3 bases, with 13 bases remaining between them. The length of the CDR3 is 13 residues. CDR1 and CDR2 from the germline V gene are MDHEN and SYDVKM.

The sample holds a few counts of this clone. The sample holds other DNA sequences that translate to the same CDR3. The chain is built from TRBV20-1 and TRBJ2-7; the D gene is possibly TRBD2 (6 bases). The germline CDR1 and CDR2 sequences are DFQATT and SNEGSKA (reference sequence). V dropped 2 bases and J dropped 5 bases, with 7 bases sitting between them. The CDR3 spans 11 residues. The CDR3 spells CSARSGHEQYF. CDR3 nucleotide sequence: TGCAGTGCTAGAAGCGGGCACGAGCAGTACTTC.

The chain couples TRBV10-3 to TRBJ1-3; TRBD1 is a possible D gene (5 bases). This CDR3 is 14 amino acids long. Germline CDR1 reads ENHRY; CDR2 reads SYGVKD. Trimming removed 10 bases from V and 0 bases from J, with 13 bases in between. CDR3 amino acids: CATLGGPSGNTIYF. DNA of the CDR3: TGTGCCACCCTGGGGGGTCCCTCTGGAAACACCATATATTTT.

The V call is TRBV4-2, the J call TRBJ2-2; a possible D gene is TRBD2 (6 bases). V lost 1 base, J lost 4 bases, and 13 bases lay in between. The CDR3 has 16 residues. Germline CDR1 is LGHNA and CDR2 is YNFKEQ. DNA of the CDR3: TGTGCCAGCAGCCAAGTGGAAGGACTATTCACCGGGGAGCTGTTTTTT. Protein: CASSQVEGLFTGELFF.

The chain joins TRBV9 to TRBJ2-7; 14 bases are shared with TRBD2. J lost 3 bases, V lost 3 bases, and 2 bases had no gene match. Germline V gene lookup returns CDR1 SGDLS and CDR2 YYNGEE. CDR3 length: 15 amino acids. CDR3 protein: CASSGGTSGSYEQYF. The DNA for the CDR3 is TGTGCCAGCAGCGGCGGGACTAGCGGGAGCTACGAGCAGTACTTC.

The V and J genes are TRBV7-2 and TRBJ2-3, with 8 bases matching TRBD2. Germline lookup yields CDR1 SGHTA and CDR2 FQGNSA. This CDR3 spans 16 amino acids. V gave up 5 bases and J gave up 4 bases; unmatched junction bases: 11. CDR3 in amino acids: CASSLLAVGGADTQYF. The DNA of the CDR3 is TGTGCCAGCAGCCTACTAGCGGTGGGGGGGGCAGATACGCAGTATTTT.

The chain recombines TRBV11-3 with TRBJ1-5, with 8 bases lining up with TRBD1. The CDR3 is 16 residues long. Germline trimming cut 1 base from V and 1 base from J; bases unmatched to any gene: 3. From germline, CDR1 is SGHNT and CDR2 YENEEA. CDR3 region: CASSLAGGGSNQPQHF. CDR3 nucleotide sequence: TGTGCCAGCAGCTTAGCAGGGGGCGGAAGCAATCAGCCCCAGCATTTT.

V gene TRBV7-2 combines with J gene TRBJ2-1; the match to TRBD2 covers 11 bases. The trim removed 3 bases at V and 4 bases at J, leaving 2 bases unmatched. CDR3 length equals 15 residues. In germline, CDR1 is SGHTA, CDR2 FQGNSA. As DNA, the CDR3 is TGTGCCAGCAGCTTGGGGACTAGCGGATACAATGAGCAGTTCTTC. Translation gives CASSLGTSGYNEQFF.

This chain connects TRBV5-1 to TRBJ2-1; D might be TRBD1 (6 bases). Germline lookup yields CDR1 SGHRS and CDR2 YFSETQ. V was pared by 0 bases and J by 3 bases, with 13 bases between. The CDR3 has 16 amino acids. The CDR3 loop is CASSLAGGSRYNEQFF. As DNA, the CDR3 is TGCGCCAGCAGCTTGGCTGGGGGCAGTCGCTACAATGAGCAGTTCTTC.

The J gene is TRBJ1-5, the V gene TRBV12-3 or TRBV12-4, with unresolved D. Trimming stripped 6 bases from V and 1 base from J, with 7 bases between. CDR3 length equals 13 residues. The CDR3 reads CASRSTSNQPQHF. In nucleotides, the CDR3 is TGTGCCAGCAGATCGACAAGCAATCAGCCCCAGCATTTT.

The chain combines TRBV7-2 with TRBJ2-7, with D tentatively TRBD2 (6 bases). The CDR3 contains 15 residues. The V end lost 2 bases, the J end lost 2 bases, and 13 bases lay between the germline ends. Germline values: CDR1 SGHTA, CDR2 FQGNSA. The CDR3 is CASSLWDGLTYEQYF. The CDR3 DNA is TGTGCCAGCAGCTTATGGGACGGACTAACCTACGAGCAGTACTTC.

The chain is built from TRBV7-8 and TRBJ2-7; TRBD2 matches at 10 bases. The CDR3 length is 14 residues. CDR1 and CDR2 (germline): SGHVS, FQNEAQ. Unmatched junction bases numbered 6, after V lost 5 bases and J lost 5 bases. CDR3 in amino acids: CASSPGLASDEQYF. The CDR3 DNA follows: TGTGCCAGCAGCCCGGGACTAGCGTCGGACGAGCAGTACTTC.

This chain connects TRBV10-3 to TRBJ1-2, with D possibly being TRBD1 (6 bases). Germline CDR1 reads ENHRY; CDR2 reads SYGVKD. The CDR3 runs 14 residues. The V end was cut by 0 bases, the J end by 4 bases, with 9 bases between. CDR3 residues: CAISESQGAYGYTF. In nucleotides, the CDR3 is TGTGCCATCAGTGAGTCACAGGGAGCCTATGGCTACACCTTC.

This clone was detected only a few times. The chain combines TRBV18 with TRBJ2-2; D is ambiguous. The V gene lost 1 base and the J gene lost 2 bases, with 14 bases spanning the gap. Germline CDR1 is KGHSH and CDR2 is LQKENI. This CDR3 spans 17 amino acids. The CDR3 bases are TGTGCCAGCTCACCACAAGTTCGCAGGCCTAACACCGGGGAGCTGTTTTTT. Its translation is CASSPQVRRPNTGELFF.